This entry concerns a single T cell receptor beta chain. V was trimmed by 4 bases and J by 8 bases, leaving 15 bases between them. The CDR3 is made up of 13 amino acids. Germline values: CDR1 SGHRS, CDR2 YFSETQ. The repertoire was sequenced with immunoSEQ multiplex PCR; TCRdb's copy has only in-frame clones and lacks some. The sample carries roughly 250,000 clones, 80% to 85% recorded once. These data come from a study of blood T cell repertoires in COVID-19. Study summary: COVID-19 samples collected from the United States, Italy and Spain covered acute and convalescent phases.

This chain connects TRBV5-1 to TRBJ1-2, with D possibly being TRBD1 (6 bases). Sequencing was performed on peripheral blood. This receptor was taken from a man aged 45 to 65 with active or convalescent COVID-19. CDR3 bases: TGCGCCAGCAGCCAGGACAGAGCGCGGGGCTACACCTTC. Its translation is CASSQDRARGYTF.